One and the same sample provided the 18 T cell receptor beta chains below, sequenced in a study of blood T cell repertoires in COVID-19. Measured with immunoSEQ multiplex PCR; TCRdb has only the in-frame clones, and not every one. The table records 430,000 or so clones, 70% to 90% of them present only once. The source material was peripheral blood. The source is a man younger than 30 with COVID-19, enrolled during active disease.

This clone turned up a few times. This sample includes further DNA sequences coding for the same CDR3. The V and J genes are TRBV6-6 and TRBJ1-2, with D perhaps matching TRBD1 (6 bases). In germline, CDR1 is MNHNY, CDR2 SVGAGI (reference sequence). The CDR3 is 13 amino acids. The ends were cut back, 5 bases at V and 2 bases at J, with 9 bases in the middle. CDR3 in DNA: TGTGCCAGCAGTCGCACAGGGAACTATGGCTACACCTTC. It specifies CASSRTGNYGYTF.

V is TRBV29-1 and J is TRBJ2-7; TRBD2 might be the D (6 bases). The CDR3 extends over 15 amino acids. V was cut by 6 bases and J by 0 bases, with 18 bases left in between. Germline CDR1 SQVTM, CDR2 ANQGSEA. The CDR3 region is CSVLTGGPSSYEQYF. The CDR3 coding sequence is TGCAGCGTCCTAACCGGGGGACCTAGCTCCTACGAGCAGTACTTC.

This clone was counted a single time. The chain combines TRBV18 with TRBJ2-5; D is perhaps TRBD2 (6 bases). Trimming shortened V by 2 bases and J by 5 bases, and 18 bases separated the two germline ends. This CDR3 is built from 16 residues. Germline CDR1 and CDR2: KGHSH and LQKENI. The CDR3 loop is CASSPGKLAGTETQYF. Written as DNA, the CDR3 is TGTGCCAGCTCACCAGGGAAACTAGCAGGGACGGAGACCCAGTACTTC.

In DNA form, the CDR3 reads TGTGCCACCGCGGACAGGGACACCAATCAGCCCCAGCATTTT. Its translation: CATADRDTNQPQHF. This chain joins TRBV15 and TRBJ1-5, with 8 bases lining up with TRBD1. CDR3 length: 14 amino acids. Germline values: CDR1 LNHNV, CDR2 YYDKDF (reference sequence). V lost 8 bases to trimming and J lost 3 bases; unmatched junction nucleotides: 6.

The chain combines TRBV6-1 with TRBJ2-7, with 7 bases aligning to TRBD1. Looked up from germline, CDR1 is MNHNS and CDR2 is SASEGT. The CDR3 length is 17 residues. V shed 0 bases and J 3 bases; nucleotides not matched to a gene: 11. Here the CDR3 DNA reads TGTGCCAGCAGTGAAGCGGTCCGGGACAGACAAGACTACGAGCAGTACTTC. As protein: CASSEAVRDRQDYEQYF.

The chain joins TRBV27 to TRBJ1-1; tentative D call: TRBD1 (6 bases). Germline V CDR1 and CDR2: MNHEY, SMNVEV (reference sequence). Deletions cut 2 bases from V and 0 bases from J, with 10 bases between. The CDR3 is 15 amino acids. CDR3 protein: CASSLTGWVNTEAFF. The DNA of the CDR3 is TGTGCCAGCAGTTTAACAGGGTGGGTGAACACTGAAGCTTTCTTT.

This rearrangement joins TRBV30 to TRBJ2-7; no reliable D call. The ends were cut back, 0 bases at V and 2 bases at J, with 8 bases in the middle. The CDR3 sequence is 13 residues long. The germline gives CDR1 GTSNPN, CDR2 SVGIG (reference sequence). The CDR3 region has the DNA TGTGCCTGGAGTGTAAGCGACCCCTACGAGCAGTACTTC. It yields the protein CAWSVSDPYEQYF.

CDR3 nucleotides: TGTGCTAGTGGCACCGGGACAGGCTACTACGAGCAGTACTTC. It encodes CASGTGTGYYEQYF. The genes are TRBV12-5 and TRBJ2-7, with 8 bases lining up with TRBD1. V shed 6 bases, J shed 3 bases, and the junction held 7 bases outside the gene matches. The CDR3 is 14 residues long. Per germline, CDR1 LGHNT and CDR2 FRNRAP.

This clone was counted only a few times. This chain uses TRBV7-9 with TRBJ1-2; TRBD1 aligns across 11 bases. Unmatched junction bases numbered 6, after V lost 3 bases and J lost 6 bases. The CDR3 runs 15 residues. Germline V gives CDR1 SEHNR, CDR2 FQNEAQ (reference sequence). The CDR3 sequence is CASSFVRTGGNGYTF. The DNA for the CDR3 is TGTGCCAGCAGCTTCGTACGGACAGGGGGCAATGGCTACACCTTC.

The V gene is TRBV7-9, the J gene TRBJ2-3; TRBD2 matches 10 bases. J lost 5 bases, V lost 5 bases, and 7 bases had no gene match. In germline, CDR1 is SEHNR, CDR2 FQNEAQ (reference sequence). This CDR3 is built from 15 residues. This CDR3 is CASSTEASGRDTQYF. The CDR3 DNA sequence: TGTGCCAGCAGCACCGAAGCTAGCGGGAGAGATACGCAGTATTTT.

This rearrangement joins TRBV27 to TRBJ2-1, with D hard to call. Germline loops: CDR1 MNHEY, CDR2 SMNVEV (reference sequence). The length of the CDR3 is 13 residues. The germline V and J ends were trimmed by 5 bases and 7 bases, with 12 bases remaining between them. Here the CDR3 reads CASSPPSRNEQFF. In nucleotides, the CDR3 is TGTGCCAGCAGTCCTCCGTCTAGGAATGAGCAGTTCTTC.

The genes are TRBV19 and TRBJ2-3; tentatively, D is TRBD1 (6 bases). Germline V gives CDR1 LNHDA, CDR2 SQIVND (reference sequence). The CDR3 extends over 15 amino acids. The V gene lost 8 bases and the J gene lost 2 bases, with 17 bases spanning the gap. The DNA for the CDR3 is TGTGCCAGTCGAGGGGCGGCAGGGGTCACAGATACGCAGTATTTT. Its translation is CASRGAAGVTDTQYF.

This chain links TRBV5-4 with TRBJ2-1, with 12 bases fitting TRBD2. The CDR3 covers 15 residues. Germline CDR1 is SGHNT and CDR2 is YYREEE (reference sequence). V lost 4 bases and J lost 5; bases outside the gene matches: 4. The CDR3 loop reads CASSPRLAGDNEQFF. DNA for the CDR3: TGTGCCAGCAGCCCACGACTAGCGGGGGACAATGAGCAGTTCTTC.

The chain combines TRBV11-2 with TRBJ2-1; perhaps TRBD1 as D (5 bases). Germline-derived CDR1 and CDR2 are SGHAT and FQNNGV. CDR3 length: 15 amino acids. Trimming stripped 5 bases from V and 2 bases from J, with 13 bases between. The CDR3 bases are TGTGCCAGCAGCCTCCCCTGGGGCGCCTACAATGAGCAGTTCTTC. This sequence encodes CASSLPWGAYNEQFF. The full variable domain, with the rest looked up from reference TRBV11-2 and TRBJ2-1, is EAGVAQSPRYKIIEKRQSVAFWCNPISGHATLYWYQQILGQGPKLLIQFQNNGVVDDSQLPKDRFSAERLKGVDSTLKIQPAKLEDSAVYLCASSLPWGAYNEQFFGPGTRLTVL.

The chain couples TRBV20-1 to TRBJ2-7; 9 bases line up with TRBD1. Germline CDR1 reads DFQATT; CDR2 reads SNEGSKA (reference sequence). J was trimmed by 11 bases and V by 5 bases; bases with no gene match: 4. The CDR3 has 10 amino acids. The CDR3 sequence: CSAYRDREYF. The CDR3 bases are TGCAGTGCTTACCGGGACAGGGAGTACTTC.

This clone was detected only a few times. This chain links TRBV19 with TRBJ1-4; no definite D call. Per the germline V gene, CDR1 is LNHDA and CDR2 is SQIVND (reference sequence). V lost 2 bases and J 5 bases, leaving 9 bases between the germline ends. The length of the CDR3 is 14 residues. The CDR3 region is CASSILGGNEKLFF. In DNA form, the CDR3 reads TGTGCCAGTAGTATACTTGGAGGGAATGAAAAACTGTTTTTT. Supplemented by reference TRBV19 and TRBJ1-4, the full variable domain reads DGGITQSPKYLFRKEGQNVTLSCEQNLNHDAMYWYRQDPGQGLRLIYYSQIVNDFQKGDIAEGYSVSREKKESFPLTVTSAQKNPTAFYLCASSILGGNEKLFFGSGTQLSVL.

This clone turned up a few times. The CDR3 region has the DNA TGTGCCACCGCCGGGTATAGCAATCAGCCCCAGCATTTT. Translation: CATAGYSNQPQHF. The genes are TRBV6-5 and TRBJ1-5, with unresolved D. Germline V lookup: CDR1 MNHEY, CDR2 SVGAGI. The CDR3 totals 13 residues. V was cut by 10 bases and J by 0 bases, with 10 bases left in between.

This chain's CDR3 is CASSYLGTGADEQFF. DNA of the CDR3: TGTGCCAGCAGTTATCTCGGGACAGGGGCCGATGAGCAGTTCTTC. V is TRBV6-5 and J is TRBJ2-1; 10 nucleotides match TRBD1. The CDR3 is 15 residues long. Germline loops: CDR1 MNHEY, CDR2 SVGAGI. The trim removed 3 bases at V and 8 bases at J, leaving 7 bases unmatched.